This TCR beta chain is drawn from a study of T cell responses to AZD1222 COVID-19 vaccine. The study, taken as a whole, reports: In all cases, repertoires were sampled only after the peak T cell response.

This clone turned up a few times. The target antigen is unknown. The CDR3 length is 15 residues. Trimming took 2 bases from V and 5 from J, leaving 14 bases between them. CDR1 and CDR2 (germline): SGDLS, YYNGEE. Assay: immunoSEQ multiplex PCR; the TCRdb copy retains only in-frame clones and omits some. The table includes some 150,000 clones, roughly 93% detected once. It was second doses at about 4 or about 12 weeks that were pooled. The material was peripheral blood, obtained 28 days after the second AZD1222 dose. The chain has TRBV9 and TRBJ2-1, with D tentatively TRBD1 (6 bases). This sequence originates from an adult who received the AZD1222 COVID-19 vaccine. The chain's CDR3 is CASSVWGTPDNEQFF. CDR3 DNA: TGTGCCAGCAGCGTTTGGGGGACACCTGACAATGAGCAGTTCTTC.